These 20 T cell receptor beta chains came from one sample sequenced in a study of CD8+CD57+ T cells in acquired aplastic anemia. Genomic DNA, the template, was used for profiling of the TCR beta VDJ and CDR3. From the reads, TCRdb called clonotypes with MiXCR, one entry per CDR3 protein. The table shows 450,000 to 550,000 distinct CDR3 sequences, with around a third occurring only once. Previously, flow cytometry had revealed CD8+CD57+ cell expansion in the patients chosen for sequencing. Material: sorted CD4+, CD8+, or CD8+CD57+ T cells (not recorded which) from PBMCs. The receptors originated from a human donor with aplastic anemia.

This clonotype occurred many times. V usage is TRBV6-1 and J usage is TRBJ1-2; 10 bases are a match to TRBD1. Germline V CDR1 and CDR2: MNHNS, SASEGT. The ends lost 6 bases at V and 4 bases at J; junction bases unmatched: 11. The CDR3 is 16 amino acids. CDR3 residues: CASSLQTGTGVYGYTF. DNA for the CDR3: TGTGCCAGCAGCCTACAAACCGGGACAGGGGTCTATGGCTACACCTTC.

There are many counts of this clonotype. This rearrangement joins TRBV20-1 to TRBJ1-2; the D is unclear. The V gene's germline CDR1 is DFQATT and CDR2 SNEGSKA (reference sequence). This CDR3 is built from 12 residues. V was clipped by 5 bases and J by 4 bases, with 11 bases between them. The CDR3 protein is CSALRDAYGYTF. The CDR3 nucleotides are TGCAGTGCTTTGAGGGATGCCTATGGCTACACCTTC.

This clonotype was recorded at least ten times. The chain couples TRBV2 to TRBJ1-6; D is uncertain. This CDR3 contains 14 residues. V was pared by 2 bases and J by 9 bases, with 11 bases between. CDR1 and CDR2 from the germline V gene are SNHLY and FYNNEI. CDR3 region: CASSEYGVSSPLHF. Written as DNA, the CDR3 is TGTGCCAGCAGTGAATATGGGGTCTCTTCACCCCTCCACTTT. Full variable domain (remainder filled in from reference TRBV2 and TRBJ1-6): EPEVTQTPSHQVTQMGQEVILRCVPISNHLYFYWYRQILGQKVEFLVSFYNNEISEKSEIFDDQFSVERPDGSNFTLKIRSTKLEDSAMYFCASSEYGVSSPLHFGNGTRLTVT.

The rearrangement links TRBV11-2 to TRBJ2-7, with TRBD2 as a possible D gene (5 bases). The CDR3 sequence is 19 residues long. Trimming stripped 4 bases from V and 0 bases from J, with 25 bases between. The V gene's germline CDR1 is SGHAT and CDR2 FQNNGV. The CDR3 DNA reads TGTGCCAGCAGCTCGCCCCCTCCTGGACTGTCTGAAAGCTCCTACGAGCAGTACTTC. Amino acid sequence: CASSSPPPGLSESSYEQYF.

As to this clonotype: A junction end diverges from the germline sequence, so it may reflect a read error. The chain couples TRBV5-3 to TRBJ2-7; D gene uncertain. TRBV5-3 is placed among ORFs of uncertain function. The CDR3 is 13 amino acids. CDR3: CASSSPPIYERYF. The CDR3 nucleotides are TGTGCCAGCAGCTCCCCGCCAATTTACGAGCGGTACTTC.

In its sample, this clonotype was seen many times. The rearrangement links TRBV7-2 to TRBJ1-6; D uncertain. Trimming left V 8 bases short and J 6 bases short, with 14 bases between. The CDR3 extends over 14 amino acids. Germline V CDR1 and CDR2: SGHTA, FQGNSA. CDR3 DNA sequence: TGTGCCAGCGGAAGACAAAACTCTAATTCACCCCTCCACTTT. Residues: CASGRQNSNSPLHF.

The CDR3 here is CASSHPSGPGYGYTF. Written as DNA, the CDR3 is TGTGCCAGCAGCCACCCAAGTGGCCCAGGCTATGGCTACACCTTC. The chain employs TRBV5-4 and TRBJ1-2; D is ambiguous. V lost 4 bases and J 4 bases, leaving 17 bases between the germline ends. The CDR3 is 15 amino acids. Per the germline V gene, CDR1 is SGHNT and CDR2 is YYREEE (reference sequence).

There are many counts of this clonotype. The chain combines TRBV9 with TRBJ2-7; D uncertain. The V end was cut by 0 bases, the J end by 3 bases, with 13 bases between. The germline CDR1 and CDR2 sequences are SGDLS and YYNGEE. There are 15 residues in the CDR3. The DNA for the CDR3 is TGTGCCAGCAGCGTAGCTACAGTGGGGATCTACGAGCAGTACTTC. Translation gives CASSVATVGIYEQYF.

This rearrangement joins TRBV5-1 to TRBJ2-2, with D unclear. V was pared by 3 bases and J by 0 bases, with 9 bases between. The CDR3 extends over 15 amino acids. The V gene's germline CDR1 is SGHRS and CDR2 YFSETQ. CDR3 sequence (DNA): TGCGCCAGCAGCTCTACAAGGACGAACACCGGGGAGCTGTTTTTT. Translation gives CASSSTRTNTGELFF.

In this sample, this clonotype turned up many times. V and J are TRBV7-8 and TRBJ1-5, with 7 bases matching TRBD1. CDR3 length equals 17 residues. CDR1 and CDR2 (germline): SGHVS, FQNEAQ. The V and J ends lost 7 bases and 3 bases, in that order; junction bases with no gene match: 15. The CDR3 here is CASTTSPTGAANQPQHF. The CDR3 nucleotides read TGTGCCAGCACCACCAGCCCAACAGGGGCGGCCAATCAGCCCCAGCATTTT.

This chain connects TRBV19 to TRBJ1-2; 8 bases line up with TRBD1. Germline V gene lookup returns CDR1 LNHDA and CDR2 SQIVND (reference sequence). The CDR3 runs to 14 residues. J lost 4 bases, V lost 6 bases, and 7 bases had no gene match. This CDR3 reads CASSPTGEPYGYTF. CDR3 DNA sequence: TGTGCCAGTAGCCCGACAGGGGAACCCTATGGCTACACCTTC.

The sample holds many counts of this clonotype. The J gene is TRBJ1-3, the V gene TRBV3-1, with D unclear. With 3 bases removed from V and 8 bases from J, the gap between germline ends came to 14 bases. The CDR3 runs 14 residues. The germline V gene has CDR1 LGHDT and CDR2 YNNKEL (reference sequence). The chain's CDR3 is CASSHLSRVDTIYF. The CDR3 DNA reads TGTGCCAGCAGCCATCTTTCCCGGGTGGACACCATATATTTT.

This clonotype was counted many times. This rearrangement joins TRBV20-1 to TRBJ1-2, with D perhaps TRBD1 (6 bases). The CDR3 loop spans 14 amino acids. The V gene lost 0 bases and the J gene lost 5 bases, with 13 bases spanning the gap. CDR1 and CDR2 from the germline V gene are DFQATT and SNEGSKA (reference sequence). The chain's CDR3 is CSARDLRGPYGYTF. The CDR3 DNA sequence: TGCAGTGCTAGAGATCTCAGGGGACCTTATGGCTACACCTTC.

The rearrangement uses TRBV6-5 and TRBJ1-1, with 7 bases identical to TRBD1. Germline loops: CDR1 MNHEY, CDR2 SVGAGI. Unmatched junction bases numbered 4, after V lost 7 bases and J lost 2 bases. The CDR3 has 13 amino acids. CDR3 nucleotide sequence: TGTGCCAGCAACCAGGGGGTCAACACTGAAGCTTTCTTT. Translating gives CASNQGVNTEAFF.

The chain couples TRBV30 to TRBJ1-2; D call uncertain. Germline V gene sequence: CDR1 GTSNPN, CDR2 SVGIG (reference sequence). The germline V and J ends were trimmed by 0 bases and 0 bases, with 5 bases remaining between them. The CDR3 loop spans 13 amino acids. The CDR3 DNA reads as TGTGCCTGGAGTGTAAACGCTAACTATGGCTACACCTTC. Residues: CAWSVNANYGYTF.

This clonotype has only a few counts. Here the CDR3 reads CASGDRVLQPQHF. DNA of the CDR3: TGTGCCAGCGGAGACAGGGTATTACAGCCCCAGCATTTT. The V and J genes are TRBV6-1 and TRBJ1-5; TRBD1 matches at 7 bases. V dropped 8 bases and J dropped 7; count of bases not matched to a gene: 8. The CDR3 extends over 13 amino acids. Germline V gives CDR1 MNHNS, CDR2 SASEGT.

In this sample, this clonotype turned up many times. This sequence joins TRBV9 and TRBJ2-7; the D is unclear. Germline V gene data show CDR1 as SGDLS and CDR2 as YYNGEE. This CDR3 has 12 residues. V was trimmed by 0 bases and J by 6 bases, leaving 7 bases between them. CDR3 protein: CASSVEVGEQYF. CDR3 sequence (DNA): TGTGCCAGCAGCGTAGAAGTAGGCGAGCAGTACTTC.

This clonotype has at least ten counts. The chain carries TRBV19 and TRBJ1-6; TRBD1 is a possible D gene (5 bases). CDR1 is LNHDA, CDR2 SQIVND, per germline (reference sequence). Trimming cost V 2 bases and J 10 bases, with 18 bases left between them. CDR3 length: 16 residues. The CDR3 protein is CASSISDSLKGSPLHF. As DNA, the CDR3 is TGTGCCAGTAGTATATCCGACAGCCTCAAAGGATCACCCCTCCACTTT. The full variable domain, completed using reference TRBV19 and TRBJ1-6, is DGGITQSPKYLFRKEGQNVTLSCEQNLNHDAMYWYRQDPGQGLRLIYYSQIVNDFQKGDIAEGYSVSREKKESFPLTVTSAQKNPTAFYLCASSISDSLKGSPLHFGNGTRLTVT.

This clonotype was seen more than once but under ten times. This may come from a read error, since a much larger clone is one base off. This chain connects TRBV24-1 to TRBJ1-1; no clear D gene. Trimming removed 2 bases from V and 4 bases from J, with 13 bases in between. From germline, CDR1 is KGHDR and CDR2 SFDVKD. This CDR3 is 15 amino acids long. CDR3 in amino acids: CATSDSRTGSTEAFF. The DNA of the CDR3 is TGTGCCACCAGTGATTCCCGGACGGGGAGCACTGAAGCTTTCTTT.

This chain joins TRBV24-1 and TRBJ2-7, with TRBD2 identical over 11 bases. The germline gives CDR1 KGHDR, CDR2 SFDVKD. This CDR3 region has 16 residues. V lost 2 bases and J lost 3; bases outside the gene matches: 5. This CDR3 is CATSDSLAGGYYEQYF. The CDR3 DNA is TGTGCCACCAGTGATTCCCTAGCGGGAGGTTACTACGAGCAGTACTTC.